A single sample is the source of the 4 T cell receptor beta chains below, sequenced in a study of identical twins. TCRdb ran MiXCR on the 5' RACE reads and lists one entry per CDR3 protein. Of some 500,000 distinct CDR3 sequences listed, roughly an eighth were seen once; the top ten hold approximately 0.9%. These records were also assigned to another study, of yellow fever vaccine responses in identical twins.

The sequenced material came from CD4+ T cells sorted from blood. The receptor set was obtained from a woman younger than 30 in good health.

This clonotype was seen at least ten times. This chain links TRBV29-1 with TRBJ2-3; D not certain. Trimming removed 7 bases from V and 4 bases from J, with 12 bases in between. CDR1 is SQVTM and CDR2 is ANQGSEA in the germline V gene. There are 12 residues in the CDR3. The CDR3 here is CSASERADTQYF. The CDR3 nucleotides are TGCAGCGCCTCCGAGAGAGCAGATACGCAGTATTTT.

This clonotype was observed a few times. The rearrangement joins TRBV10-3 to TRBJ2-3; 14 positions agree with TRBD2. V lost 10 bases and J lost 5; bases outside the gene matches: 8. The CDR3 spans 15 residues. CDR1 is ENHRY, CDR2 SYGVKD, per germline. CDR3: CASGTSGGRGDTQYF. The CDR3 coding sequence is TGTGCCAGTGGGACTAGCGGGGGCCGGGGAGATACGCAGTATTTT.

The V call is TRBV24-1, the J call TRBJ2-2, with TRBD2 matching 10 bases. Germline assignment: CDR1 KGHDR and CDR2 SFDVKD. CDR3 size: 13 residues. As DNA, the CDR3 is TGTGTCTCAGCGGGAGGGCCTTCTGGGGAGCTGTTTTTT. The encoded protein is CVSAGGPSGELFF.

This clonotype was observed once. The chain uses TRBV28 and TRBJ2-1; 10 positions match TRBD2. Germline CDR1 and CDR2: MDHEN and SYDVKM. Trimming at V came to 8 bases and at J to 5 bases, leaving 6 bases not matched to a gene. This CDR3 comprises 14 residues. CDR3: CASVRTSGNNEQFF. CDR3 nucleotide sequence: TGTGCCAGCGTAAGGACTAGCGGAAACAATGAGCAGTTCTTC.